This T cell receptor (beta chain) emerged from a study of T cell repertoires in cytomegalovirus infection. The CDR3 contains 16 residues. V dropped 5 bases and J dropped 2; count of bases not matched to a gene: 9. Study-level results: HLA-C-restricted CMV-specific TCR beta clonotypes prevailed in the ex vivo response.

TCRdb used MiXCR to reprocess the reads, holding one entry per CDR3 protein. Among 300,000 to 400,000 distinct CDR3 sequences listed, just under 30% were seen once. Comment on this clonotype: What it binds is not known.

The TCR was taken from a human donor in good health (CMV status not recorded). Some clones in this sample may be carry-over from other donors' samples. V is TRBV12-3 or TRBV12-4 and J is TRBJ2-3; 8 bases are a match to TRBD2. Sequenced here: cultured PBMCs, sampled from culture after CMV antigen stimulation. CDR3 sequence reads: CASSPFPGLATDTQYF. DNA of the CDR3: TGTGCCAGCAGTCCCTTCCCAGGACTAGCCACAGATACGCAGTATTTT.